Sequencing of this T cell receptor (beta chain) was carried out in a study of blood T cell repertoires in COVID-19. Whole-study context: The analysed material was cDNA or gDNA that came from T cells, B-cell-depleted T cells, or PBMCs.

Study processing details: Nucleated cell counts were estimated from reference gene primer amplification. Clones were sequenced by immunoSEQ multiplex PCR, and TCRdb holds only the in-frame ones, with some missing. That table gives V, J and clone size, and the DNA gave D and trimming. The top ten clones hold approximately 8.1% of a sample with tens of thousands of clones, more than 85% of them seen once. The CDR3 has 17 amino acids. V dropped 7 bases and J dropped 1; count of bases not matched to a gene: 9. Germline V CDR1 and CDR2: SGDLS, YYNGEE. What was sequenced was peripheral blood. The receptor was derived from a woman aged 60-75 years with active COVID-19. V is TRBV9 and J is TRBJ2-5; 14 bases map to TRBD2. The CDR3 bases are TGTGCCAGCGCCGGAGGGACTAGCGGGGGCCTCCAAGAGACCCAGTACTTC. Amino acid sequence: CASAGGTSGGLQETQYF.